These 27 T cell receptor beta chains share one sample of origin, sequenced in a study of T cells in Graves' hyperthyroidism and ophthalmopathy. Researchers amplified the TCR beta CDR3 regions from RNA transcripts. First-round RT-PCR of the TCR CDR3 relied on the HTBI primer set. Each CDR3 protein is one row after TCRdb ran MiXCR on the multiplex PCR reads. The data hold approximately 430,000 distinct CDR3 sequences, with over 12% observed a single time. The sample comprised blood. The receptors here all came from a man aged 18 to 29 with Graves' ophthalmopathy.

This clonotype has a count of ten or more. This chain joins TRBV7-3 and TRBJ1-1; D gene unclear. The V gene lost 5 bases and the J gene lost 10 bases, with 20 bases spanning the gap. The CDR3 consists of 14 residues. In germline, CDR1 is SGHTA, CDR2 FQGTGA. For the CDR3, the DNA is TGTGCCAGCAGCCTTTATGGAGGAGGCACGGGAGCTTTCTTT. This encodes CASSLYGGGTGAFF.

This clonotype was seen ten or more times. The CDR3 here is CASSFGTGLSTDTQYF. DNA of the CDR3: TGTGCCAGCAGTTTTGGGACAGGGCTTAGCACAGATACGCAGTATTTT. V usage is TRBV28 and J usage is TRBJ2-3, with 9 bases lining up with TRBD1. V shed 3 bases, J shed 0 bases, and the junction held 4 bases outside the gene matches. Germline V gene data show CDR1 as MDHEN and CDR2 as SYDVKM. The length of the CDR3 is 16 residues.

This clonotype has only a few counts. This may be a read error, as it is one base from a much larger clone. The rearrangement uses TRBV7-2 and TRBJ1-3; maybe TRBD1 (5 bases). This CDR3 has 15 residues. CDR1 is SGHTA, CDR2 FQGNSA, per germline. The CDR3 sequence is CVSSLDGGDGNTIYF. In DNA, the CDR3 is TGTGTCAGCAGCTTAGACGGGGGAGATGGAAACACCATATATTTT.

This clonotype was observed many times. V and J are TRBV3-1 and TRBJ2-3; D is uncertain. Germline-derived CDR1 and CDR2 are LGHDT and YNNKEL (reference sequence). The V end was cut by 4 bases, the J end by 2 bases, with 13 bases between. The CDR3 is made up of 15 amino acids. Here the CDR3 DNA reads TGTGCCAGCAGCCCCCAAGGGTTTTACACAGATACGCAGTATTTT. It is translated as CASSPQGFYTDTQYF.

This clonotype was observed many times. V gene TRBV7-9 combines with J gene TRBJ2-1, with 7 nucleotides matching TRBD1. J was trimmed by 5 bases and V by 9 bases; bases with no gene match: 7. Germline V gene lookup returns CDR1 SEHNR and CDR2 FQNEAQ (reference sequence). There are 13 residues in the CDR3. CDR3 region: CARGGLGDNEQFF. CDR3 nucleotide sequence: TGTGCCAGAGGGGGCCTCGGCGACAATGAGCAGTTCTTC. Full variable domain (remainder filled in from reference TRBV7-9 and TRBJ2-1): DTGVSQNPRHKITKRGQNVTFRCDPISEHNRLYWYRQTLGQGPEFLTYFQNEAQLEKSRLLSDRFSAERPKGSFSTLEIQRTEQGDSAMYLCARGGLGDNEQFFGPGTRLTVL.

V usage is TRBV11-2 and J usage is TRBJ2-3, with D perhaps TRBD1 (6 bases). This CDR3 comprises 16 residues. The germline V gene has CDR1 SGHAT and CDR2 FQNNGV. The V gene lost 2 bases and the J gene lost 5 bases, with 17 bases spanning the gap. CDR3 protein: CASSLFTGLVIDTQYF. CDR3 sequence (DNA): TGTGCCAGCAGCTTATTTACAGGGTTGGTCATAGATACGCAGTATTTT.

This clonotype has only a few counts. This chain joins TRBV15 and TRBJ2-3; possible D gene TRBD1, 7 bases. This CDR3 has 14 residues. Looked up from germline, CDR1 is LNHNV and CDR2 is YYDKDF (reference sequence). V dropped 1 base and J dropped 4 bases, with 9 bases sitting between them. DNA for the CDR3: TGTGCCACCAGCAGAGGCAGGGGGGCAGATACGCAGTATTTT. Protein sequence: CATSRGRGADTQYF. Together with reference TRBV15 and TRBJ2-3, the CDR3 gives the full variable domain: DAMVIQNPRYQVTQFGKPVTLSCSQTLNHNVMYWYQQKSSQAPKLLFHYYDKDFNNEADTPDNFQSRRPNTSFCFLDIRSPGLGDTAMYLCATSRGRGADTQYFGPGTRLTVL.

On this clonotype: A much larger clonotype is one base distant, so this may be a read error. The chain combines TRBV11-3 with TRBJ2-1; TRBD2 is a possible D gene (6 bases). Germline lookup yields CDR1 SGHNT and CDR2 YENEEA. V lost 8 bases and J lost 5, with 13 bases in between. The CDR3 covers 13 residues. The CDR3, as DNA: TGTGCCAGCGGCCCGCGGGGAAACAATGAGCAGTTCTTC. Amino acid sequence: CASGPRGNNEQFF.

This clonotype was counted at least ten times. This chain connects TRBV2 to TRBJ2-7; D may be TRBD1 (6 bases). V lost 1 base and J 0 bases, leaving 10 bases between the germline ends. Germline loops: CDR1 SNHLY, CDR2 FYNNEI. The CDR3 has 15 amino acids. The CDR3 DNA is TGTGCCAGCAGTGAAGTGTTGGGGGCCTCCTACGAGCAGTACTTC. Amino acid sequence: CASSEVLGASYEQYF.

This clonotype was seen many times. V gene TRBV20-1 combines with J gene TRBJ2-7; 7 nucleotides line up with TRBD1. The germline gives CDR1 DFQATT, CDR2 SNEGSKA (reference sequence). With 0 bases clipped from V and 2 bases from J, the junction kept 1 base outside the gene matches. This CDR3 region has 13 residues. CDR3 loop: CSAREGTAYEQYF. Written as DNA, the CDR3 is TGCAGTGCTAGAGAAGGGACAGCCTACGAGCAGTACTTC.

This clonotype was counted ten times or more. The J gene is TRBJ2-1, the V gene TRBV6-1; D tentatively fits TRBD1 or TRBD2 (6 bases each). Germline V lookup: CDR1 MNHNS, CDR2 SASEGT. V was shortened by 0 bases and J by 7 bases, with 13 bases between the two germline ends. The CDR3 runs to 15 residues. Written as DNA, the CDR3 is TGTGCCAGCAGTGAAGCCGGGGGCGCCTTAAATGAGCAGTTCTTC. It codes for CASSEAGGALNEQFF.

This clonotype was counted many times. This rearrangement joins TRBV20-1 to TRBJ1-2; the match to TRBD1 covers 9 bases. Per germline, CDR1 DFQATT and CDR2 SNEGSKA (reference sequence). This CDR3 has 14 amino acids. Trimming removed 4 bases from V and 8 bases from J; junction bases left unmatched: 11. The CDR3 DNA follows: TGCAGTGCTACCCCCGGGCCGGGGACAGGGGGCTACACCTTC. Encoded protein: CSATPGPGTGGYTF.

The genes are TRBV2 and TRBJ1-6; D uncertain. Between the trimmed V and J ends, which lost 4 bases and 0 bases, there was a span of 13 bases. In germline, CDR1 is SNHLY, CDR2 FYNNEI. The CDR3 sequence is 17 residues long. The CDR3 DNA reads TGTGCCAGCAGTGGATTCAGCGCCAGCTCCTATAATTCACCCCTCCACTTT. This translates into CASSGFSASSYNSPLHF.

The chain uses TRBV20-1 and TRBJ2-2, with D perhaps TRBD2 (5 bases). CDR1 is DFQATT, CDR2 SNEGSKA, per germline (reference sequence). This CDR3 region has 14 residues. Trimming left V 3 bases short and J 0 bases short, with 8 bases between. CDR3: CSARGDSNTGELFF. In DNA, the CDR3 is TGCAGTGCTAGGGGAGACTCGAACACCGGGGAGCTGTTTTTT.

There are many counts of this clonotype. V usage is TRBV6-1 and J usage is TRBJ2-1, with D perhaps matching TRBD2 (6 bases). Germline V lookup: CDR1 MNHNS, CDR2 SASEGT. The CDR3 consists of 14 residues. V gave up 11 bases and J gave up 8 bases, with 22 bases separating them. In DNA, the CDR3 is TGTGCCGCCCTTCTACGGACTAACGGGGATGAGCAGTTCTTC. Translated, it gives CAALLRTNGDEQFF.

Comment on this clonotype: A much larger clone lies a single base off, so this may be a read error. The CDR3 loop reads CASSFGTGREYGYTF. CDR3 in DNA: TGTGCCAGCAGTTTCGGGACAGGGAGAGAGTATGGCTACACCTTC. V and J are TRBV27 and TRBJ1-2; 9 bases map to TRBD1. V lost 3 bases and J lost 5; bases outside the gene matches: 7. Germline-derived CDR1 and CDR2 are MNHEY and SMNVEV (reference sequence). The CDR3 spans 15 residues.

The V call is TRBV4-2, the J call TRBJ1-1; TRBD1 matches at 7 bases. There are 15 residues in the CDR3. CDR1 is LGHNA and CDR2 is YNFKEQ in the germline V gene. Trimming took 5 bases from V and 1 from J; bases not matched to a gene: 7. Here the CDR3 DNA reads TGTGCCAGCAGCGGGACAGCGACCCAGAACACTGAAGCTTTCTTT. Amino acid sequence: CASSGTATQNTEAFF.

This clonotype has ten or more counts. The chain has TRBV5-1 and TRBJ1-1; D unresolved. CDR1 and CDR2 (germline): SGHRS, YFSETQ. Trimming cost V 0 bases and J 6 bases, with 9 bases left between them. CDR3 length equals 13 residues. DNA of the CDR3: TGCGCCAGCAGCTTGGCGGGCCAATCTGAAGCTTTCTTT. Translating gives CASSLAGQSEAFF.

The chain uses TRBV19 and TRBJ2-1, with 12 bases aligning to TRBD2. Trimming cost V 1 base and J 4 bases; bases outside gene matches: 2. Germline lookup yields CDR1 LNHDA and CDR2 SQIVND (reference sequence). The CDR3 sequence is 16 residues long. The CDR3 region is CASSIGTSGVYNEQFF. The CDR3 DNA follows: TGTGCCAGTAGTATAGGGACTAGCGGGGTATACAATGAGCAGTTCTTC.

The chain recombines TRBV6-5 with TRBJ2-7; D possibly matches TRBD1 or TRBD2 (5 bases each). CDR1 is MNHEY and CDR2 is SVGAGI in the germline V gene. This CDR3 has 16 amino acids. Trimming removed 2 bases at V and 4 bases at J, with 18 bases between. CDR3 in amino acids: CASSYEGRRSLYEQYF. The CDR3 DNA follows: TGTGCCAGCAGTTACGAGGGGCGGCGGTCCCTTTACGAGCAGTACTTC.

Only one count was recorded for this clonotype. In DNA form, the CDR3 reads TGTGCCAGCAGCCCTAGCGACGTAGCCAAAAACATTCAGTACTTC. Its translation: CASSPSDVAKNIQYF. The V call is TRBV7-2, the J call TRBJ2-4, with TRBD2 as a possible D gene (6 bases). The CDR3 is 15 amino acids. V was shortened by 5 bases and J by 0 bases, with 11 bases between the two germline ends. Per germline, CDR1 SGHTA and CDR2 FQGNSA.

This clonotype has only a few counts. The chain joins TRBV24-1 to TRBJ1-1; D uncertain. CDR3 length: 13 residues. V shed 2 bases and J shed 2 bases, with 5 bases lying between them. Germline V lookup: CDR1 KGHDR, CDR2 SFDVKD. The DNA for the CDR3 is TGTGCCACCAGTGATTCGGTCAACACTGAAGCTTTCTTT. Its translation is CATSDSVNTEAFF.

This clonotype was picked up many times. The V gene is TRBV10-1, the J gene TRBJ2-5; D might be TRBD2 (5 bases). The V and J ends lost 0 bases and 4 bases respectively, with 9 bases between them. This CDR3 contains 14 residues. The V gene's germline CDR1 is WNHNN and CDR2 SYGVQD (reference sequence). CDR3 loop: CASSESGLRETQYF. The CDR3 DNA reads TGCGCCAGCAGTGAGTCTGGACTCCGAGAGACCCAGTACTTC.

This clonotype was seen ten or more times. This sequence joins TRBV18 and TRBJ2-7; TRBD2 is a possible D gene (6 bases). This CDR3 region has 12 residues. Looked up from germline, CDR1 is KGHSH and CDR2 is LQKENI. Trimming cost V 1 base and J 6 bases, with 7 bases left between them. CDR3 sequence (DNA): TGTGCCAGCTCACCACGGGGAGGCGAGCAGTACTTC. Protein sequence: CASSPRGGEQYF.

This clonotype was observed a few times. The chain is built from TRBV9 and TRBJ2-1, with TRBD2 matching 13 bases. Germline V gene lookup returns CDR1 SGDLS and CDR2 YYNGEE. The V gene end was trimmed by 0 bases and the J gene end by 8 bases; junction bases not matched to a gene: 8. The CDR3 is 17 amino acids. The CDR3 DNA reads as TGTGCCAGCAGCGTAGTGGGACTAGCGGGATTAGGCCATGAGCAGTTCTTC. Amino acids: CASSVVGLAGLGHEQFF.

This clonotype was found many times. The V and J genes are TRBV30 and TRBJ1-2, with 11 nucleotides matching TRBD1. CDR3 size: 15 residues. Germline V gene sequence: CDR1 GTSNPN, CDR2 SVGIG (reference sequence). The V and J ends lost 3 bases and 7 bases, in that order; junction bases with no gene match: 10. Here the CDR3 reads CAWRDGTGGWFGYTF. CDR3 nucleotides: TGTGCCTGGAGAGACGGGACAGGGGGATGGTTTGGCTACACCTTC.

This clonotype appeared a few times. The chain has TRBV6-2 or TRBV6-3 and TRBJ2-5; 11 nucleotides align to TRBD1. CDR1 is MNHEY, CDR2 SVGEGT, per germline. J lost 8 bases, V lost 7 bases, and 12 bases had no gene match. The CDR3 is made up of 15 amino acids. The CDR3 nucleotides are TGTGCCAGCAACCTTAAGGCCGGGACAGGGGGTACCCAGTACTTC. Its translation is CASNLKAGTGGTQYF.